This T cell receptor (beta chain) was documented in a study of blood T cell repertoires in COVID-19. Across the study: Whether acute or convalescent, the COVID-19 samples came from the United States, Italy and Spain. PBMCs, B-cell-depleted T cells, or T cells provided the cDNA or gDNA that made up the material.

Original processing methods: Reference gene primer amplification gave estimated nucleated cell counts. Method: immunoSEQ multiplex PCR; TCRdb's copy keeps in-frame clones and lacks some. That table supplies the V and J calls and clone size; D and trimming were determined from the DNA. The sample contains about 360,000 clones, 86% of which appear only once. Patients of the Seattle cohort, enrolled during active infection, were followed longitudinally. Germline V gives CDR1 LGHDT, CDR2 YNNKEL (reference sequence). Trimming took 6 bases from V and 0 from J; bases not matched to a gene: 7. There are 16 residues in the CDR3.

The V and J genes are TRBV3-1 (or the pseudogene TRBV3-2) and TRBJ2-7, with TRBD2 matching over 11 bases. This receptor was identified in a woman between 55 and 75 years old with COVID-19, enrolled during active disease. The sample consisted of peripheral blood. The CDR3 nucleotides are TGTGCCAGCAGGGATAGCGGGGGGGGGCCCTCCTACGAGCAGTACTTC. It is translated as CASRDSGGGPSYEQYF.